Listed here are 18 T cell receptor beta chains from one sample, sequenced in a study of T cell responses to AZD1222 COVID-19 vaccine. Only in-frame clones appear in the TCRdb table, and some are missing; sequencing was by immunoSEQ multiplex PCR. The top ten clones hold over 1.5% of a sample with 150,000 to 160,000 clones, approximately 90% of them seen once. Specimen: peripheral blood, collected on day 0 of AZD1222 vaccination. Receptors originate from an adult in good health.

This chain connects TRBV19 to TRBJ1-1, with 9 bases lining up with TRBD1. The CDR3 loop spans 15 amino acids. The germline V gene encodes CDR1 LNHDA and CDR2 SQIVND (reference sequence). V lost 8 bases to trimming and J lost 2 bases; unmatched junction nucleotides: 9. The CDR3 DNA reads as TGTGCCAGTCGGGACCTAACAGGGGGCAACACTGAAGCTTTCTTT. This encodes CASRDLTGGNTEAFF.

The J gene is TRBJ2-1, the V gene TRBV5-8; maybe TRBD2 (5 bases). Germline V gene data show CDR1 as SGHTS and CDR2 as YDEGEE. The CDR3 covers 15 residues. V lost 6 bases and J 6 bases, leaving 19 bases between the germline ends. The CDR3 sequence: CASTFLALRLNEQFF. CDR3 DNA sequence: TGTGCCAGCACCTTCCTAGCCCTTAGGCTCAATGAGCAGTTCTTC.

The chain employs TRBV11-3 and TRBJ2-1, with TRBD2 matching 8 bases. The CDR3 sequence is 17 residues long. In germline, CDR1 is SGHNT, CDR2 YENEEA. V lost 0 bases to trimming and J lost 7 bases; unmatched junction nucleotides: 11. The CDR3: CASSLEPAGAPLNEQFF. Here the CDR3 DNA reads TGTGCCAGCAGCTTAGAACCAGCGGGAGCACCTCTGAATGAGCAGTTCTTC.

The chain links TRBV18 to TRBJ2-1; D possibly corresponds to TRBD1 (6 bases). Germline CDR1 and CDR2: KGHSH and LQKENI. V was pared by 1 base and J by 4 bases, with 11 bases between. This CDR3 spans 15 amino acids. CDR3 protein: CASSPRGQRYNEQFF. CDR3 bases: TGTGCCAGCTCACCACGAGGACAGCGTTACAATGAGCAGTTCTTC.

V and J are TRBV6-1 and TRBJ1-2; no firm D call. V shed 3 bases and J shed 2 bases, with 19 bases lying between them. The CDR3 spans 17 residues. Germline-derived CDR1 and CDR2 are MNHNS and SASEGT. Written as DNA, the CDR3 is TGTGCCAGCAGTGATTTAAGCGCCGGGGAACGAAACTATGGCTACACCTTC. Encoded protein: CASSDLSAGERNYGYTF.

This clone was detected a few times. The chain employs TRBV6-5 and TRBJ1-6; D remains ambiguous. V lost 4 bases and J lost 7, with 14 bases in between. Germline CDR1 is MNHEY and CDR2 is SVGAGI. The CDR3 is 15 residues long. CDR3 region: CASSSKRAGNSPLHF. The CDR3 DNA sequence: TGTGCCAGCAGTTCCAAACGGGCGGGAAATTCACCCCTCCACTTT.

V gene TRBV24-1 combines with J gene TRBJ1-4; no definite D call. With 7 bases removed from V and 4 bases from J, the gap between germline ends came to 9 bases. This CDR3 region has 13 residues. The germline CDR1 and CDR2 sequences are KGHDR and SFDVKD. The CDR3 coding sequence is TGTGCCACCAGCGACCGAGATAATGAAAAACTGTTTTTT. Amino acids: CATSDRDNEKLFF.

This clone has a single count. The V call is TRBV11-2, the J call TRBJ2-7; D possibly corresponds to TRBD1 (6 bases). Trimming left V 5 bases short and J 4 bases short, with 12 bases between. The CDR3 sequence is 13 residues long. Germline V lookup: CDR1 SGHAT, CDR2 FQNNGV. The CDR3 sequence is CASSMGHLYEQYF. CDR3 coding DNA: TGTGCCAGCAGCATGGGACACCTATACGAGCAGTACTTC.

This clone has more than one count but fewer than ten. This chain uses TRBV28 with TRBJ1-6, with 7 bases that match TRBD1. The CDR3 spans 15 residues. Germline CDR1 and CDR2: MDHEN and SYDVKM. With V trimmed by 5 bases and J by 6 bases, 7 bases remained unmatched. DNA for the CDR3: TGTGCCAGCAGTCGCGATCGACAGGGTAATTCACCCCTCCACTTT. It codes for CASSRDRQGNSPLHF.

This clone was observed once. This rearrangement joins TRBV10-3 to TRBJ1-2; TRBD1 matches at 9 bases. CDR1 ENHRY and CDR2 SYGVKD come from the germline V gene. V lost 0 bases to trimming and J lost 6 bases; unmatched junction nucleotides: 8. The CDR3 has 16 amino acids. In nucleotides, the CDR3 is TGTGCCATCAGTGAGTCTGGCGGGACAGGGCGAAATGGCTACACCTTC. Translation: CAISESGGTGRNGYTF.

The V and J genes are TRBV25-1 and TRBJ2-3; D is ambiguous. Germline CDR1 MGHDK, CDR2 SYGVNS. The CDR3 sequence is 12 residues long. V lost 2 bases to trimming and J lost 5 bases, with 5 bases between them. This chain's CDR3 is CASSEKVDTQYF. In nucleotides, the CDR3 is TGTGCCAGCAGTGAAAAAGTAGATACGCAGTATTTT. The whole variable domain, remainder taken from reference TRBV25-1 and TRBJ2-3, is EADIYQTPRYLVIGTGKKITLECSQTMGHDKMYWYQQDPGMELHLIHYSYGVNSTEKGDLSSESTVSRIRTEHFPLTLESARPSHTSQYLCASSEKVDTQYFGPGTRLTVL.

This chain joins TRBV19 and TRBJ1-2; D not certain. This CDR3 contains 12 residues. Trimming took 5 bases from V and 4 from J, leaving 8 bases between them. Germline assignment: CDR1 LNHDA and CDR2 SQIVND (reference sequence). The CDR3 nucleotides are TGTGCCAGTAGTGCCCCCGCCTATGGCTACACCTTC. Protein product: CASSAPAYGYTF. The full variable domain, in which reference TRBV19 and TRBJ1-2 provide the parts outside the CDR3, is DGGITQSPKYLFRKEGQNVTLSCEQNLNHDAMYWYRQDPGQGLRLIYYSQIVNDFQKGDIAEGYSVSREKKESFPLTVTSAQKNPTAFYLCASSAPAYGYTFGSGTRLTVV.

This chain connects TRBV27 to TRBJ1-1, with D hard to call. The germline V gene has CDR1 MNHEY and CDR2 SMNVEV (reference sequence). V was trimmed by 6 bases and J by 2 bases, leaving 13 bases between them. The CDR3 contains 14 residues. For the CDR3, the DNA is TGTGCCAGCAGACTCCGGGAGGTCAACACTGAAGCTTTCTTT. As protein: CASRLREVNTEAFF.

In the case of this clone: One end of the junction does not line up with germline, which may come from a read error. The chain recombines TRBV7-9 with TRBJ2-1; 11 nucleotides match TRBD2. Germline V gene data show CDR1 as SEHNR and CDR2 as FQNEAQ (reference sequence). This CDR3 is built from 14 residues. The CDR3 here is CASTGLAGGNGQFF. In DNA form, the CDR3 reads TGTGCCTCAACGGGGCTAGCGGGAGGTAATGGGCAGTTCTTC.

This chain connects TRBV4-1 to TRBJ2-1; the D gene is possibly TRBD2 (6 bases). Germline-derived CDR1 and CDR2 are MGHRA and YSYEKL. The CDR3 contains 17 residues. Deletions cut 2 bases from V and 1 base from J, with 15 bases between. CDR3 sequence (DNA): TGCGCCAGCAGCCAACCGAGACTAGTTAGGTCCTACAATGAGCAGTTCTTC. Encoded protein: CASSQPRLVRSYNEQFF.

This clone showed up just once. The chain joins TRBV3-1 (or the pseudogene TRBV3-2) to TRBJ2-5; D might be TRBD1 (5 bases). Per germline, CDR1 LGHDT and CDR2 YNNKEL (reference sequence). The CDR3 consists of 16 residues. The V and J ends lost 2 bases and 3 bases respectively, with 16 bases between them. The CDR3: CASSQYEQGWEETQYF. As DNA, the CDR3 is TGTGCCAGCAGCCAATACGAGCAGGGCTGGGAAGAGACCCAGTACTTC.

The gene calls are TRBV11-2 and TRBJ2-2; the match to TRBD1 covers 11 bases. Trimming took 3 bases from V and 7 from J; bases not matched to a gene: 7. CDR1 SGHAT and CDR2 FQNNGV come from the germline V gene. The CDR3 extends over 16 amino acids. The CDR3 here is CASSFSGQGAGGELFF. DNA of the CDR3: TGTGCCAGCAGCTTTAGCGGACAGGGGGCGGGCGGGGAGCTGTTTTTT.

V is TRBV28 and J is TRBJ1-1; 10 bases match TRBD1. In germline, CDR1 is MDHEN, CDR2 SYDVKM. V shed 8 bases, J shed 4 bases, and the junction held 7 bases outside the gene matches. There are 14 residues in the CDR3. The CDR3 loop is CASGQGVGRTEAFF. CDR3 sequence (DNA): TGTGCCAGCGGACAGGGGGTTGGTCGCACTGAAGCTTTCTTT.